Following are 30 T cell receptor beta chains from one sample sequenced in a study of cytomegalovirus exposure and HLA in healthy donors. With 60 Vbeta and 13 Jbeta primers, the PCR was carried out. The repertoire was sequenced with immunoSEQ multiplex PCR; TCRdb's copy has only in-frame clones and lacks some. The sample has about 88,000 clones; 65% to 80% are singletons. Input material: PBMCs. These TCRs come from a woman aged 18-29 years in good health and CMV-seropositive.

The chain links TRBV5-4 to TRBJ2-5; D may be TRBD1 (6 bases). Between the trimmed V and J ends, which lost 3 bases and 3 bases, there was a span of 12 bases. The CDR3 has 14 amino acids. Germline V lookup: CDR1 SGHNT, CDR2 YYREEE (reference sequence). CDR3: CASSSLQGKETQYF. Written as DNA, the CDR3 is TGTGCCAGCAGCTCCCTACAGGGTAAAGAGACCCAGTACTTC. The whole variable domain, filled in from reference TRBV5-4 and TRBJ2-5, reads ETGVTQSPTHLIKTRGQQVTLRCSSQSGHNTVSWYQQALGQGPQFIFQYYREEENGRGNFPPRFSGLQFPNYSSELNVNALELDDSALYLCASSSLQGKETQYFGPGTRLLVL.

V usage is TRBV6-5 and J usage is TRBJ2-7, with 9 positions matching TRBD1. V gave up 3 bases and J gave up 5 bases; unmatched junction bases: 5. Looked up from germline, CDR1 is MNHEY and CDR2 is SVGAGI. This CDR3 is built from 14 residues. DNA for the CDR3: TGTGCCAGCAGTTATGGGACAGGGCGTCACGAGCAGTACTTC. Protein sequence: CASSYGTGRHEQYF.

V is TRBV7-9 and J is TRBJ2-3, with a possible D match to TRBD2 (5 bases). V lost 6 bases, J lost 4 bases, and 11 bases lay in between. Germline V gene lookup returns CDR1 SEHNR and CDR2 FQNEAQ (reference sequence). The CDR3 length is 13 residues. CDR3 region: CASRSRAADTQYF. The CDR3 DNA sequence: TGTGCCAGCAGATCGAGGGCCGCAGATACGCAGTATTTT.

In nucleotides, the CDR3 is TGTGCCAGCACACCGGGAGGACGAAGGGGGGAGCTGTTTTTT. Translating it yields CASTPGGRRGELFF. This chain uses TRBV6-6 with TRBJ2-2; 7 nucleotides agree with TRBD2. CDR1 MNHNY and CDR2 SVGAGI come from the germline V gene (reference sequence). J lost 8 bases, V lost 7 bases, and 10 bases had no gene match. The CDR3 is 14 amino acids.

The chain recombines TRBV6-6 with TRBJ1-5, with 8 bases fitting TRBD1. Germline V lookup: CDR1 MNHNY, CDR2 SVGAGI (reference sequence). Unmatched junction bases numbered 9, after V lost 7 bases and J lost 7 bases. The CDR3 totals 14 residues. CDR3 amino acids: CASIEAGGGQPQHF. Here the CDR3 DNA reads TGTGCCAGCATCGAAGCAGGGGGCGGACAGCCCCAGCATTTT.

Here the CDR3 DNA reads TGTGCCAGCAGCCAAGAGTCCGGCGGGTGGGGAGGCTACACCTTC. This codes for CASSQESGGWGGYTF. V and J are TRBV4-2 and TRBJ1-2; D not certain. The V gene's germline CDR1 is LGHNA and CDR2 YNFKEQ. The CDR3 has 15 residues. Trimming pared 0 bases from V and 8 bases from J, leaving 16 bases between.

J is TRBJ2-5 and V is TRBV4-2; TRBD2 matches 11 bases. Trimming at V came to 1 base and at J to 4 bases, leaving 5 bases not matched to a gene. CDR3 length equals 16 residues. Germline CDR1 LGHNA, CDR2 YNFKEQ. CDR3 coding DNA: TGTGCCAGCAGCCAAGTGGTAGCGGGAGGGGGAGAGACCCAGTACTTC. Translated, it gives CASSQVVAGGGETQYF.

This clone was detected a few times. The chain uses TRBV6-5 and TRBJ1-2; the D gene is possibly TRBD1 (5 bases). V was pared by 6 bases and J by 7 bases, with 12 bases between. The germline CDR1 and CDR2 sequences are MNHEY and SVGAGI. The CDR3 spans 12 residues. CDR3 nucleotide sequence: TGTGCCAGCAGACAGGATGTAGCTGGCTACACCTTC. This codes for CASRQDVAGYTF.

This chain links TRBV5-6 with TRBJ2-7; unclear D gene. CDR3 size: 13 residues. CDR1 is SGHDT and CDR2 is YYEEEE in the germline V gene. V was pared by 0 bases and J by 6 bases, with 10 bases between. This CDR3 reads CASSLEARPEQYF. The CDR3, as DNA: TGTGCCAGCAGCTTGGAGGCTAGGCCCGAGCAGTACTTC.

This clone was counted between two and nine times. The J gene is TRBJ1-5, the V gene TRBV7-7, with TRBD1 identical over 7 bases. J was trimmed by 6 bases and V by 5 bases; bases with no gene match: 13. The CDR3 contains 16 residues. The germline V gene encodes CDR1 SSHAT and CDR2 FNYEAQ (reference sequence). CDR3 residues: CASSVRTGRRSQPQHF. In nucleotides, the CDR3 is TGTGCCAGCAGCGTCCGGACAGGCAGACGGAGTCAGCCCCAGCATTTT.

The CDR3 coding sequence is TGCAGCGTTGAGTTACTAGCGGCCTACGAGCAGTACTTC. It translates to CSVELLAAYEQYF. V gene TRBV29-1 combines with J gene TRBJ2-7, with TRBD2 matching over 8 bases. The J segment lost 2 bases and the V segment lost 3 bases, leaving 3 bases of the junction unmatched. The CDR3 length is 13 residues. The germline V gene has CDR1 SQVTM and CDR2 ANQGSEA.

This chain links TRBV30 with TRBJ1-2; no firm D call. V shed 3 bases and J shed 8 bases, with 13 bases lying between them. The CDR3 spans 12 residues. Per the germline V gene, CDR1 is GTSNPN and CDR2 is SVGIG (reference sequence). The CDR3 sequence is CAWSSTEGGYTF. DNA of the CDR3: TGTGCCTGGAGCTCAACGGAGGGCGGCTACACCTTC. Filled out from reference TRBV30 and TRBJ1-2, the complete variable domain reads SQTIHQWPATLVQPVGSPLSLECTVEGTSNPNLYWYRQAAGRGLQLLFYSVGIGQISSEVPQNLSASRPQDRQFILSSKKLLLSDSGFYLCAWSSTEGGYTFGSGTRLTVV.

The chain employs TRBV11-3 and TRBJ2-3, with D possibly TRBD2 on 5 matching bases. CDR1 is SGHNT and CDR2 is YENEEA in the germline V gene. The CDR3 extends over 13 amino acids. The V end was cut by 8 bases, the J end by 3 bases, with 12 bases between. DNA for the CDR3: TGTGCCAGCTCTAGGGAGCAGACAGATACGCAGTATTTT. Translated: CASSREQTDTQYF.

This clone was seen once. V and J are TRBV19 and TRBJ1-4; 8 positions agree with TRBD1. There are 14 residues in the CDR3. CDR1 and CDR2 (germline): LNHDA, SQIVND (reference sequence). Unmatched junction bases numbered 5, after V lost 6 bases and J lost 5 bases. CDR3 loop: CASRRQGRNEKLFF. CDR3 in DNA: TGTGCCAGTAGGCGACAGGGGAGGAATGAAAAACTGTTTTTT.

The rearrangement uses TRBV7-9 and TRBJ2-1; 12 bases fit TRBD2. The CDR3 spans 16 residues. Germline CDR1 reads SEHNR; CDR2 reads FQNEAQ (reference sequence). The junction had 9 bases not matched to a gene; V was cut back by 4 bases and J by 8 bases. The CDR3 DNA is TGTGCCAGCAGCTATGGACTAGCGGGAATTGGGGATGAGCAGTTCTTC. Amino acid sequence: CASSYGLAGIGDEQFF.

This chain links TRBV29-1 with TRBJ2-5; the match to TRBD2 covers 13 bases. V shed 1 base, J shed 4 bases, and the junction held 6 bases outside the gene matches. CDR1 SQVTM and CDR2 ANQGSEA come from the germline V gene. The CDR3 extends over 16 amino acids. The CDR3 sequence: CSVEGGLAGAVETQYF. The CDR3 region has the DNA TGCAGCGTTGAAGGTGGACTAGCGGGAGCGGTAGAGACCCAGTACTTC.

The rearrangement links TRBV6-5 to TRBJ2-4; TRBD1 is a possible D gene (6 bases). The CDR3 extends over 14 amino acids. Germline V gene sequence: CDR1 MNHEY, CDR2 SVGAGI. Trimming cost V 7 bases and J 7 bases, with 17 bases left between them. Here the CDR3 DNA reads TGTGCCAGCATCCCCTCCCGGCAGGGGAACATTCAGTACTTC. It specifies CASIPSRQGNIQYF.

The chain carries TRBV5-1 and TRBJ2-1; 9 nucleotides line up with TRBD2. Germline assignment: CDR1 SGHRS and CDR2 YFSETQ. The CDR3 has 11 amino acids. Trimming cost V 7 bases and J 8 bases; bases outside gene matches: 1. This CDR3 reads CASRTSDEQFF. The CDR3 nucleotides read TGCGCCAGCCGGACTAGCGATGAGCAGTTCTTC.

This clone was seen a few times. The gene calls are TRBV5-1 and TRBJ2-7, with TRBD2 matching 7 bases. The ends lost 5 bases at V and 2 bases at J; junction bases unmatched: 7. This CDR3 spans 14 amino acids. CDR1 is SGHRS and CDR2 is YFSETQ in the germline V gene. The CDR3: CASRRTSETYEQYF. DNA of the CDR3: TGCGCCAGCAGACGTACTAGCGAGACCTACGAGCAGTACTTC. The whole variable domain, remainder taken from reference TRBV5-1 and TRBJ2-7, is KAGVTQTPRYLIKTRGQQVTLSCSPISGHRSVSWYQQTPGQGLQFLFEYFSETQRNKGNFPGRFSGRQFSNSRSEMNVSTLELGDSALYLCASRRTSETYEQYFGPGTRLTVT.

The chain carries TRBV2 and TRBJ2-7; D call uncertain. Germline loops: CDR1 SNHLY, CDR2 FYNNEI. The length of the CDR3 is 12 residues. The V end was cut by 3 bases, the J end by 7 bases, with 10 bases between. CDR3 bases: TGTGCCAGCAGTGACAGGATACAAGAGCAGTACTTC. Encoded protein: CASSDRIQEQYF.

This clone was recorded once. The chain employs TRBV27 and TRBJ2-7; tentatively, D is TRBD1 (6 bases). Deletions cut 5 bases from V and 0 bases from J, with 14 bases between. The germline CDR1 and CDR2 sequences are MNHEY and SMNVEV (reference sequence). This CDR3 is built from 15 residues. In DNA, the CDR3 is TGTGCCAGCAGTCCCCGGACAGCGAGCTCCTACGAGCAGTACTTC. Translated: CASSPRTASSYEQYF.

This clone was detected only a few times. This chain links TRBV28 with TRBJ1-1; D gene uncertain. The CDR3 length is 14 residues. Germline-derived CDR1 and CDR2 are MDHEN and SYDVKM. Trimming shortened V by 11 bases and J by 1 base, and 17 bases separated the two germline ends. The CDR3 DNA sequence: TGTGCCGTCGGGGTGGCGGGTTCGAACACTGAAGCTTTCTTT. Encoded protein: CAVGVAGSNTEAFF.

The chain uses TRBV4-3 and TRBJ2-1, with 10 positions matching TRBD1. V was pared by 6 bases and J by 0 bases, with 11 bases of the junction left unmatched. Germline loops: CDR1 LGHNA, CDR2 YSLEER. The CDR3 loop spans 18 amino acids. The CDR3 reads CASSGRQGAWSSYNEQFF. CDR3 DNA: TGCGCCAGCAGTGGCAGACAGGGGGCATGGAGCTCCTACAATGAGCAGTTCTTC.

Points on this clone: The junction does not match germline at one end; this may be a read error. The chain uses TRBV9 and TRBJ1-1; no clear D gene. Germline-derived CDR1 and CDR2 are SGDLS and YYNGEE. The length of the CDR3 is 13 residues. The DNA of the CDR3 is TGTGTCAGCAGCGTAGCGGGAGACACTGAAGCTTTCTTT. This encodes CVSSVAGDTEAFF. Filled out from reference TRBV9 and TRBJ1-1, the complete variable domain reads DSGVTQTPKHLITATGQRVTLRCSPRSGDLSVYWYQQSLDQGLQFLIQYYNGEERAKGNILERFSAQQFPDLHSELNLSSLELGDSALYFCVSSVAGDTEAFFGQGTRLTVV.

This clone was counted only a few times. This sequence joins TRBV13 and TRBJ1-3; D gene ambiguous. The V and J ends lost 1 base and 3 bases respectively, with 10 bases between them. Looked up from germline, CDR1 is PRHDT and CDR2 is FYEKMQ (reference sequence). This CDR3 contains 15 residues. The CDR3 sequence is CASSLESSVGNTIYF. The DNA for the CDR3 is TGTGCCAGCAGCTTAGAGTCTAGCGTTGGAAACACCATATATTTT.

The CDR3, as DNA: TGTGCCAGCAGCTACGGGGGGGGCGACTATGGCTACACCTTC. Translation gives CASSYGGGDYGYTF. V and J are TRBV4-2 and TRBJ1-2, with D tentatively TRBD1 (6 bases). There are 14 residues in the CDR3. Looked up from germline, CDR1 is LGHNA and CDR2 is YNFKEQ. Trimming removed 5 bases at V and 3 bases at J, with 13 bases between.

The chain employs TRBV6-1 and TRBJ1-2; 8 bases fit TRBD1. The ends lost 4 bases at V and 0 bases at J; junction bases unmatched: 7. The CDR3 has 16 amino acids. Looked up from germline, CDR1 is MNHNS and CDR2 is SASEGT. This chain's CDR3 is CASSARDRISNYGYTF. DNA of the CDR3: TGTGCCAGCAGTGCCCGGGACAGGATCTCTAACTATGGCTACACCTTC.

The chain has TRBV29-1 and TRBJ1-1, with D possibly matching TRBD1 (5 bases). The germline V and J ends were trimmed by 3 bases and 6 bases, with 11 bases remaining between them. Germline CDR1 is SQVTM and CDR2 is ANQGSEA. The CDR3 is 12 amino acids. CDR3: CSVELGASEAFF. As DNA, the CDR3 is TGCAGCGTTGAGTTAGGGGCCTCTGAAGCTTTCTTT.

In nucleotides, the CDR3 is TGTGCCAGCAGGCGGGGCTCCCAGGATGGCTACACCTTC. Encoded protein: CASRRGSQDGYTF. This chain connects TRBV27 to TRBJ1-2; possibly TRBD1 for D (5 bases). The CDR3 is 13 amino acids. V was cut by 6 bases and J by 6 bases, with 14 bases left in between. CDR1 is MNHEY, CDR2 SMNVEV, per germline (reference sequence).

In this sample, this clone turned up once. This chain's CDR3 is CASSGDSDNSPLHF. The CDR3 DNA reads TGCGCCAGCAGCGGGGATAGCGATAATTCACCCCTCCACTTT. This rearrangement joins TRBV5-1 to TRBJ1-6; no definite D call. Trimming removed 4 bases from V and 5 bases from J, with 10 bases in between. The CDR3 has 14 residues. Germline-derived CDR1 and CDR2 are SGHRS and YFSETQ.